This entry is about one T cell receptor beta chain. The antigen is undetermined. This entry comes from a study of cytomegalovirus exposure and HLA in healthy donors. Researchers ran the PCR with 60 Vbeta and 13 Jbeta primers. The table came from immunoSEQ multiplex PCR; TCRdb's copy has only in-frame clones and leaves some out. The sample has about 82,000 clones; 70% to 80% are singletons. Study-wide points: Sequencing had likely introduced a cluster of highly shared sequence variants as an artifact.

Trimming took 3 bases from V and 9 from J; bases not matched to a gene: 14. The germline CDR1 and CDR2 sequences are MNHNS and SASEGT. The CDR3 consists of 16 residues. The specimen sequenced was PBMCs. The genes are TRBV6-1 and TRBJ2-1; TRBD2 agrees at 7 bases. This clonotype was sampled from a man aged 45-65 years in good health and CMV-seronegative. CDR3 nucleotide sequence: TGTGCCAGCAGTGATGCCAAGCGGGGATGGGTCAGTGAGCAGTTCTTC. Amino acid sequence: CASSDAKRGWVSEQFF.